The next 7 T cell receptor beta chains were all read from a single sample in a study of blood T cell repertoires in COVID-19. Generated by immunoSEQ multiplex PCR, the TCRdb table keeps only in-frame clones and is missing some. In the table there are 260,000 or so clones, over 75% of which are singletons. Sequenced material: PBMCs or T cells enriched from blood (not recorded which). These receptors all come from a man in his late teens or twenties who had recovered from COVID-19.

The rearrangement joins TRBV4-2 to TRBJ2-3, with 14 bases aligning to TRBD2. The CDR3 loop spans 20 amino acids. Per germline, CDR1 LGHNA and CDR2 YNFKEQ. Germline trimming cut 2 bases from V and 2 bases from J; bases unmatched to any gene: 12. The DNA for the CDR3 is TGTGCCAGCAGCCAAAGTCCGGGACTAGCGGGAGTGGGCGCCACAGATACGCAGTATTTT. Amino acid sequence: CASSQSPGLAGVGATDTQYF.

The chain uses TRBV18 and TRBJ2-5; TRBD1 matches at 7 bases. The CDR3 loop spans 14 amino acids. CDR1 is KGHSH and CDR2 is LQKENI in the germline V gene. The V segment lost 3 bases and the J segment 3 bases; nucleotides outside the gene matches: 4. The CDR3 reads CASSPRGTEETQYF. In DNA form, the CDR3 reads TGTGCCAGCTCACCGCGTGGGACAGAAGAGACCCAGTACTTC.

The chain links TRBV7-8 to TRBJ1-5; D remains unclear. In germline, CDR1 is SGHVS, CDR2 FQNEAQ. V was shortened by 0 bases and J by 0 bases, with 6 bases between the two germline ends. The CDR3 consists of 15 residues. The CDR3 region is CASSLASNSNQPQHF. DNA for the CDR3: TGTGCCAGCAGCTTAGCGAGTAATAGCAATCAGCCCCAGCATTTT.

The CDR3 nucleotides are TGTGCCAGCAGTTACTCGACAGGGGACAGCGAAAAACTGTTTTTT. Protein: CASSYSTGDSEKLFF. V and J are TRBV6-5 and TRBJ1-4; the match to TRBD1 covers 8 bases. There are 15 residues in the CDR3. Looked up from germline, CDR1 is MNHEY and CDR2 is SVGAGI. V trimming: 0 bases; J trimming: 8 bases; junction bases outside the gene matches: 5.

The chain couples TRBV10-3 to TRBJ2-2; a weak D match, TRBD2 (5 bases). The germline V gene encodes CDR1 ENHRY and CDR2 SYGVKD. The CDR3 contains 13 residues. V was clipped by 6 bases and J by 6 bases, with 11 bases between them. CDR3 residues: CAISITSSGELFF. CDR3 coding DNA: TGTGCCATCAGCATAACTAGTTCCGGGGAGCTGTTTTTT.

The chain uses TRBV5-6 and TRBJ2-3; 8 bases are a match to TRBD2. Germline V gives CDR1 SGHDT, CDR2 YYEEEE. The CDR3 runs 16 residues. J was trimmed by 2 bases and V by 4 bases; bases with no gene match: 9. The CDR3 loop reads CASSLRGGAATDTQYF. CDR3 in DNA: TGTGCCAGCAGCCTCCGGGGGGGGGCGGCCACAGATACGCAGTATTTT.

The CDR3 DNA is TGCGCCAGTACTAACCGGGTTAACGGGGAGCTGTTTTTT. It specifies CASTNRVNGELFF. The gene calls are TRBV10-1 and TRBJ2-2, with D unclear. Trimming shortened V by 9 bases and J by 7 bases, and 15 bases separated the two germline ends. Germline V gene lookup returns CDR1 WNHNN and CDR2 SYGVQD (reference sequence). The CDR3 covers 13 residues.